This T cell receptor (beta chain) comes out of a study of blood T cell repertoires in COVID-19 (dated by TCRdb to the early 2020s). At the level of the whole study: The collaborator samples originated in the United States, Italy and Spain and spanned the acute and convalescent phases of COVID-19. The prospective study material was composed of cDNA or gDNA derived from T cells, B-cell-depleted T cells, or PBMCs. The dataset comprised deeply sampled blood TCRbeta repertoires from subjects exposed to, actively infected with, or recovered from COVID-19. The repertoires were released in a freely available public database intended as a resource for research on the immune response to SARS-CoV-2. The samples were drawn from the first 160 participants of the ongoing ImmuneRACE study and from 1,254 subjects provided by 6 global collaborators. Nearly every sample came with metadata listing a de-identified subject ID, COVID-19 status, age in years and sex. HLA class I and class II types, where available, came from metadata supplied by the sample provider rather than from assay-based typing. The paper as a whole reports these results and caveats: How much clinical and demographic metadata was included differed by source and by participant, and the metadata was provided uncurated.

The immunoSEQ Assay, a bias-controlled multiplex PCR, was used to amplify TCRbeta CDR3 regions from genomic DNA. The published analysis was carried out like this. Nucleated cell counts per sample were estimated from amplification of reference gene primers within the assay. To quantify the absolute abundance of each unique TCRbeta CDR3 rearrangement, sequence reads were collapsed and filtered. For each sample, productive Simpson clonality was calculated by taking the square root of Simpson's diversity index across productive rearrangements. In TCRdb, the immuneACCESS table is reduced to in-frame sequences with V and J assigned. These tables do not hold every clone; where another copy was compared, an unresolved V gene accounts for under half, and the others remain unexplained. The DNA was the basis for D and trimming; V, J and clone size are from that table. The sample records approximately 200,000 clones, about 86% of which are singletons. Roughly 2.3% of the sample comes from the top ten.

V is pared back by 0 bases and J by 1 base, with 12 bases lying between the germline termini. Reading from cysteine to phenylalanine, the CDR3 counts 16 amino acids. The CDR3 DNA has 48 bases and is translated from base 1. In the germline V gene, CDR1 corresponds to MNHEY and CDR2 to SVGAGI. Whole blood was collected in K2EDTA tubes by collaborating institutions according to the institutions' own protocols. For TCRbeta analysis, collaborator samples were shipped as frozen whole blood, as isolated PBMCs, or as DNA extracted from either sample type. This clone has only a few counts. Its antigen remains unidentified. The record has no base qualities; no much larger clone is one base away.

The clonotype comes from a woman in her sixties or seventies with acute or convalescent COVID-19. The sequencing input was peripheral blood. Recombination joined TRBV6-5 with TRBJ2-5; confidence is insufficient to name the D gene. The CDR3 loop reads CASSYSSPELQETQYF. DNA sequence: TGTGCCAGCAGTTACTCGAGTCCGGAGCTCCAAGAGACCCAGTACTTC.